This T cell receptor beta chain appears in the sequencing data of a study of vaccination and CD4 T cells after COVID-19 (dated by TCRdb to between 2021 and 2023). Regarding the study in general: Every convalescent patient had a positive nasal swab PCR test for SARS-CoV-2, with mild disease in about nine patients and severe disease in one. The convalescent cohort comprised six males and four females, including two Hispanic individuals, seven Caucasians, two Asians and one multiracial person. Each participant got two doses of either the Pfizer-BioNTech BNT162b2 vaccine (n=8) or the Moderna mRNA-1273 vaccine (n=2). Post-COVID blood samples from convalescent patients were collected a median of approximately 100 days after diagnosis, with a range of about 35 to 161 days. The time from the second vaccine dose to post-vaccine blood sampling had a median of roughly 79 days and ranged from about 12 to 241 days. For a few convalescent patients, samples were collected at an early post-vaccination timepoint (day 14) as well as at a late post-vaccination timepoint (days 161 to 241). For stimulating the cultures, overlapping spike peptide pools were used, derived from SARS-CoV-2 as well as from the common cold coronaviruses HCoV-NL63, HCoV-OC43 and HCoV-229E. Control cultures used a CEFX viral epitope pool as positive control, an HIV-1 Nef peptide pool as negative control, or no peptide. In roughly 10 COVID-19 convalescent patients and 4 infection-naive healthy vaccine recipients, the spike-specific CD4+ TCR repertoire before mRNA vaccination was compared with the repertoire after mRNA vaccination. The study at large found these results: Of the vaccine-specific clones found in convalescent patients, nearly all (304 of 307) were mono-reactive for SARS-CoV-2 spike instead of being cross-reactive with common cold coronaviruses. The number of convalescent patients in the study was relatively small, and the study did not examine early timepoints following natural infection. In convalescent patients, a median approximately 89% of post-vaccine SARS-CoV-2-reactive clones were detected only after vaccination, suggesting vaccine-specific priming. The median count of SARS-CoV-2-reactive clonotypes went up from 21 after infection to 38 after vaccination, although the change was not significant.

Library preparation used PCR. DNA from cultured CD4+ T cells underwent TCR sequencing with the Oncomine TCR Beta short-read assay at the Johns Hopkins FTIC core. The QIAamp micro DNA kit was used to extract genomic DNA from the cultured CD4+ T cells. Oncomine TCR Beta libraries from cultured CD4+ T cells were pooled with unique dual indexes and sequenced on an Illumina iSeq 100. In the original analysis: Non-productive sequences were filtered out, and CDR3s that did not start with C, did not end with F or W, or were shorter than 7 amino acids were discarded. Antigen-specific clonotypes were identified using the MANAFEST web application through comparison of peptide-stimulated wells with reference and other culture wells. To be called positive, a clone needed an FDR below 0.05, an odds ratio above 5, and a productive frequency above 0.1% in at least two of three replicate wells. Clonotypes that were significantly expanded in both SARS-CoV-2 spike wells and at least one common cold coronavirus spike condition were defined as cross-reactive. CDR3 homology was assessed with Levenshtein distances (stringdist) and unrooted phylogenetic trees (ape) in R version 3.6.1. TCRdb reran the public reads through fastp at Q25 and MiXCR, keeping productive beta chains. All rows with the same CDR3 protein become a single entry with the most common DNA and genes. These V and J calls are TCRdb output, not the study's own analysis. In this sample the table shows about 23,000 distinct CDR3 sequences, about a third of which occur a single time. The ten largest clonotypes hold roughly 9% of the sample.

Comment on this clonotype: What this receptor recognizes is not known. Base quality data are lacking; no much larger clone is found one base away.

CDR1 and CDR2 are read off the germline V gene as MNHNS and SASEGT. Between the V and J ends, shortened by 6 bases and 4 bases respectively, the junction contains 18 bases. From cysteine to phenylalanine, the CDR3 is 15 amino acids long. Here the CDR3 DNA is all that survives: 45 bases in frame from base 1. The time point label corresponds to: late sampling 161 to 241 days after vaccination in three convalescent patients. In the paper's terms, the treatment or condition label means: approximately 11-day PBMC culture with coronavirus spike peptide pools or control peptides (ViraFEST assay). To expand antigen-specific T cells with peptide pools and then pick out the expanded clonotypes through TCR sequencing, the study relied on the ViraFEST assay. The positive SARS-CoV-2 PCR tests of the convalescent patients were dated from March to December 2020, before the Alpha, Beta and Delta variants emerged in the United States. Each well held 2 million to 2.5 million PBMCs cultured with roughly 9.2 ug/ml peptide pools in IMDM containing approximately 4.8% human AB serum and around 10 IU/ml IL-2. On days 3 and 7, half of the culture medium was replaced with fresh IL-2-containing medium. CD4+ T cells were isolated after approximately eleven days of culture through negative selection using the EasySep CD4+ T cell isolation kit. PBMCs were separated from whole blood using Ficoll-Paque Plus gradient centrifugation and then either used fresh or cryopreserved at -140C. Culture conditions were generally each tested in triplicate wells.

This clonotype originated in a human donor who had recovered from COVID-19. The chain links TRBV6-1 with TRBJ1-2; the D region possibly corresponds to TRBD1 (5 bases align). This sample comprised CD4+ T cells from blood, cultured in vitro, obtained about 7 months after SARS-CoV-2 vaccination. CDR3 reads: CASSVGTGFGYGYTF. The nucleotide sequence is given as TGTGCCAGCAGCGTCGGGACTGGTTTTGGCTATGGCTACACCTTC.